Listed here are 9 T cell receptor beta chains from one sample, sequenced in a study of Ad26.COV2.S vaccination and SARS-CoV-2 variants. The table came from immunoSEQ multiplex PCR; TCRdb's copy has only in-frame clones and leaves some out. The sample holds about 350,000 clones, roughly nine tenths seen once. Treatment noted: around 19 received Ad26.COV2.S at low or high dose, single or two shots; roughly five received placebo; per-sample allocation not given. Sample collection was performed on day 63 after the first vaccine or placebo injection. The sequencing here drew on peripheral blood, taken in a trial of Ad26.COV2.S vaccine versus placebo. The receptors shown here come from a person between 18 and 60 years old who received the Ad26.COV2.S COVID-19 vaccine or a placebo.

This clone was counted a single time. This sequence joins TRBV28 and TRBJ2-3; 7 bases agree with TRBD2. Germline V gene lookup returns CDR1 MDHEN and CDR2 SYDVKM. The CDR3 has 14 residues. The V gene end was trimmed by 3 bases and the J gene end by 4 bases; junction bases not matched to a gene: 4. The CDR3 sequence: CASSLGGSPDTQYF. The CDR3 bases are TGTGCCAGCAGTTTGGGCGGGAGCCCAGATACGCAGTATTTT.

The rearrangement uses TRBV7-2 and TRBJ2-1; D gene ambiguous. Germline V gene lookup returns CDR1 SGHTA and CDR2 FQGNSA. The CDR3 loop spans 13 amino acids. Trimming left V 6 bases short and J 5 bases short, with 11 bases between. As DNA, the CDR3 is TGTGCCAGCAGTCATCCCCCACACAATGAGCAGTTCTTC. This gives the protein CASSHPPHNEQFF.

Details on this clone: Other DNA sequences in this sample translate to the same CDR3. The CDR3 spells CASSLQGTYEQYF. In DNA form, the CDR3 reads TGCGCCAGCAGCTTGCAGGGCACCTACGAGCAGTACTTC. The V and J genes are TRBV5-1 and TRBJ2-7; D might be TRBD1 (5 bases). With 1 base removed from V and 2 bases from J, the gap between germline ends came to 7 bases. The CDR3 contains 13 residues. The germline CDR1 and CDR2 sequences are SGHRS and YFSETQ.

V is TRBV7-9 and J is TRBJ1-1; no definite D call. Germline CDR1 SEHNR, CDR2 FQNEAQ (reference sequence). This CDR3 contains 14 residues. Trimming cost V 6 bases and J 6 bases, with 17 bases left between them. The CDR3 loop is CASSRPPGVAEAFF. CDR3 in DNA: TGTGCCAGCAGTCGTCCCCCTGGTGTGGCTGAAGCTTTCTTT.

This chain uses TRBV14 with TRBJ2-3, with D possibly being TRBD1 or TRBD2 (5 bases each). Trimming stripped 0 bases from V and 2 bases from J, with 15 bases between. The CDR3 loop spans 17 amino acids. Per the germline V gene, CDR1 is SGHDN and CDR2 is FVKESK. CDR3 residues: CASSQDFGAFLTDTQYF. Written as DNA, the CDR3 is TGTGCCAGCAGCCAAGATTTCGGGGCTTTCCTCACAGATACGCAGTATTTT.

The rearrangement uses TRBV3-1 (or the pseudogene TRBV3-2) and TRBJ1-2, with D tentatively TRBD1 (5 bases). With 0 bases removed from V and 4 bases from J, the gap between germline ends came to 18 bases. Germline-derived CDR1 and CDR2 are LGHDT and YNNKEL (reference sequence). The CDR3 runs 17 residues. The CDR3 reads CASSQDGAGGELYGYTF. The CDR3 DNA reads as TGTGCCAGCAGCCAAGATGGGGCGGGCGGGGAACTCTATGGCTACACCTTC.

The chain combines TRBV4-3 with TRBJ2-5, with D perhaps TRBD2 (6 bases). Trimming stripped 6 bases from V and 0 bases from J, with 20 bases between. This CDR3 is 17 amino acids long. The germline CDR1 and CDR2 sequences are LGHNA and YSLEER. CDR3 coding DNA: TGCGCCAGCAGTCCGATGAGGGTTAGCGGATACCAAGAGACCCAGTACTTC. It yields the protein CASSPMRVSGYQETQYF.

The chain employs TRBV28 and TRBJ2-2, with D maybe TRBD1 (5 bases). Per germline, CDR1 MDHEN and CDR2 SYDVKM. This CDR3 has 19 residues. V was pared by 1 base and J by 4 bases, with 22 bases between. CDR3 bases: TGTGCCAGCAGTTTATTCTCAGGGAAGGTCGTCTACATCACCGGGGAGCTGTTTTTT. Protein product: CASSLFSGKVVYITGELFF.

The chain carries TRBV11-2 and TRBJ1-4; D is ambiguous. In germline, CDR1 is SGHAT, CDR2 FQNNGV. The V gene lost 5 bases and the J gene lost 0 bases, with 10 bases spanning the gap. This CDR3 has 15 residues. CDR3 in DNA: TGTGCCAGCAGCCCGAACAGTGCAACTAATGAAAAACTGTTTTTT. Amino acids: CASSPNSATNEKLFF.